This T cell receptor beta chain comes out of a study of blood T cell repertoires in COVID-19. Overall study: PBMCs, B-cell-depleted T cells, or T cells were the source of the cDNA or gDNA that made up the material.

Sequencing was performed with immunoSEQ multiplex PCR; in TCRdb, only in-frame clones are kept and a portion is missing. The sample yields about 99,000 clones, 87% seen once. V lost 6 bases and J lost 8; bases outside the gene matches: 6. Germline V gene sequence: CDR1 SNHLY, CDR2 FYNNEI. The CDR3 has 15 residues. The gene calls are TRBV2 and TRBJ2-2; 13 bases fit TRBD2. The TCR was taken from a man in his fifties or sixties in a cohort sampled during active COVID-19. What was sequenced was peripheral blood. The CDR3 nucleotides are TGTGCCAGCAGGATCGGGACTAGCGGGGAAGGGGAGCTGTTTTTT. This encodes CASRIGTSGEGELFF.